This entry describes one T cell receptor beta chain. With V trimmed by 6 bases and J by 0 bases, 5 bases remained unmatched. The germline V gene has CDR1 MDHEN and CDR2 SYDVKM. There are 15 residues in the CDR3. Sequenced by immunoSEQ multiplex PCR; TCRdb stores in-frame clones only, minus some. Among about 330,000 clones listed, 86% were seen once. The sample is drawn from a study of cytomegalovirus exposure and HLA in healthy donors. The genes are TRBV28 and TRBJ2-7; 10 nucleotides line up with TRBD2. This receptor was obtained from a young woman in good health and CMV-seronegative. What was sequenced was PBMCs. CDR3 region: CASRKREGTSYEQYF. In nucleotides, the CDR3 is TGTGCCAGCAGAAAGCGGGAGGGAACCTCCTACGAGCAGTACTTC.